There are many counts of the clone carrying this T cell receptor beta chain. What it recognizes is unknown. The data originate from a study of regulatory T cells in long-lasting Graves disease. As for the study in general: Duration of antithyroid drug therapy among newly diagnosed Graves' patients was under 3 months. Whole-study results and caveats: Sharing of public clonotypes was greater in persistent patients (2,741) than in new patients (roughly 880). Persistent Graves' patients had lower TCR diversity than newly diagnosed ones.

Indicated time point: newly diagnosed GD, antithyroid drugs for less than 3 months. Scientists built the TCR library using RNA that was extracted from PBMCs. An endocrinology department in Xi'an, China, supplied the patients. Library construction for TCR beta used iRepertoire HTBI primers and Arm-PCR of CDR3 regions. Via MiXCR, TCRdb re-called the multiplex PCR reads, giving one row per CDR3 protein. The data hold 350,000 to 550,000 distinct CDR3 sequences, with 15% observed a single time. The CDR3 loop spans 13 amino acids. V lost 5 bases, J lost 5 bases, and 13 bases lay in between. Germline values: CDR1 PRHDT, CDR2 FYEKMQ (reference sequence). These data were also filed under a second study, of T cells in Graves' hyperthyroidism and ophthalmopathy.

This chain uses TRBV13 with TRBJ2-7, with D perhaps matching TRBD2 (6 bases). This specimen consisted of peripheral blood mononuclear cells (PBMCs), obtained at new diagnosis, from a patient treated with antithyroid drugs. This TCR was recovered from a woman aged 25-40 years with Graves disease. The CDR3 spells CASSTGLSHEQYF. CDR3 coding DNA: TGTGCCAGCAGCACTGGACTATCCCACGAGCAGTACTTC.